This TCR beta chain came from a study of OX40 agonist ivuxolimab in advanced cancers. Study summary: Therapy given before enrollment (anti-PD-1, anti-PD-L1 or anti-CTLA-4) was allowed, and 40% to 50% had some.

Assay used: immunoSEQ multiplex PCR; TCRdb lists only in-frame clones, some missing. This repertoire shows tens of thousands of clones, more than 85% found once; its top ten account for 10% to 15%. About this clone: Its cognate antigen is unknown.

Study findings and constraints: Among patients with partial responses at 0.1-3.0 mg/kg, clonal expansion was among the lowest.

The origin of this receptor is an adult with an advanced solid tumor such as melanoma, head and neck, liver or kidney cancer. The sequenced sample was CD4+ or CD8+ T cells sorted from blood, obtained in a trial of the OX40 agonist ivuxolimab.

The CDR3 spells CASNPSWEFDSPLHF. CDR3 coding DNA: TGTGCCAGCAACCCAAGCTGGGAATTTGATTCACCCCTCCACTTT. The chain carries TRBV7-9 and TRBJ1-6; the D is unclear. V dropped 7 bases and J dropped 8 bases, with 18 bases sitting between them. The CDR3 length is 15 residues. The germline V gene encodes CDR1 SEHNR and CDR2 FQNEAQ (reference sequence). Based on the CDR3 plus reference TRBV7-9 and TRBJ1-6, the full variable domain is DTGVSQNPRHKITKRGQNVTFRCDPISEHNRLYWYRQTLGQGPEFLTYFQNEAQLEKSRLLSDRFSAERPKGSFSTLEIQRTEQGDSAMYLCASNPSWEFDSPLHFGNGTRLTVT.